The present entry profiles one T cell receptor (beta chain) with its context. Its antigen is not identified. This record comes from a study of cytomegalovirus exposure and HLA in healthy donors. Turning to the study itself: Caucasian-associated ancestry cluster membership applied to over 80% of nearly 400 genotyped donors.

The V gene lost 0 bases and the J gene lost 2 bases, with 8 bases spanning the gap. From germline, CDR1 is GTSNPN and CDR2 SVGIG (reference sequence). The CDR3 contains 13 residues. General study results and limits: Later analysis suggested most CMV-associated TCR beta chains were HLA-restricted.

PCR was performed using 60 Vbeta and 13 Jbeta primers. Profiled with immunoSEQ multiplex PCR; TCRdb holds only in-frame clones, not every one. The table has more than 100,000 clones, around 76% seen once. This rearrangement joins TRBV30 to TRBJ2-7, with no clear D. This TCR was sampled from a man in his 60s in good health and CMV-seropositive. Source material: PBMCs. Written as DNA, the CDR3 is TGTGCCTGGAGTGTTGGGCAGCCCTACGAGCAGTACTTC. As protein: CAWSVGQPYEQYF.